Presented here are 27 T cell receptor beta chains from one specimen sequenced in a study of identical twins. TCRdb reanalysed the 5' RACE reads using MiXCR and keeps one entry per CDR3 protein. The sample has a few hundred thousand distinct CDR3 sequences; roughly an eighth are singletons. This sample also appeared in a second study, on yellow fever vaccine responses in identical twins.

Material for sequencing was CD4+ T cells sorted from blood. Receptor source: a woman under 30 in good health.

V usage is TRBV6-1 and J usage is TRBJ1-2, with a possible D match to TRBD1 (5 bases). The CDR3 is made up of 15 amino acids. Germline V gene data show CDR1 as MNHNS and CDR2 as SASEGT. V was pared by 6 bases and J by 5 bases, with 19 bases between. CDR3 loop: CASRGSGLGDYGYTF. In DNA, the CDR3 is TGTGCCAGCAGGGGCTCGGGACTCGGGGATTATGGCTACACCTTC.

V usage is TRBV5-1 and J usage is TRBJ2-7; D might be TRBD1 (6 bases). The CDR3 is 15 residues long. Germline CDR1 SGHRS, CDR2 YFSETQ. V was pared by 4 bases and J by 3 bases, with 17 bases between. CDR3 nucleotide sequence: TGCGCCAGCAGCGTACCTCTCAGGGGTAACTACGAGCAGTACTTC. It is translated as CASSVPLRGNYEQYF.

This clonotype was counted a few times. The CDR3 spells CASSRTEPSTDTQYF. The DNA for the CDR3 is TGTGCCAGCAGCAGGACGGAGCCTAGCACAGATACGCAGTATTTT. The chain recombines TRBV7-3 with TRBJ2-3; D is uncertain. The germline CDR1 and CDR2 sequences are SGHTA and FQGTGA. CDR3 length equals 15 residues. Between the trimmed V and J ends, which lost 5 bases and 0 bases, there was a span of 12 bases.

This clonotype has at least ten counts. The rearrangement links TRBV20-1 to TRBJ2-7, with 11 nucleotides matching TRBD2. The CDR3 has 12 residues. The junction had 1 base not matched to a gene; V was cut back by 6 bases and J by 3 bases. Germline CDR1 DFQATT, CDR2 SNEGSKA (reference sequence). CDR3 amino acids: CSAGLAGYEQYF. For the CDR3, the DNA is TGCAGTGCCGGACTAGCGGGCTACGAGCAGTACTTC.

There are a few counts of this clonotype. V is TRBV5-1 and J is TRBJ2-5; 7 bases match TRBD1. There are 15 residues in the CDR3. V trimming: 0 bases; J trimming: 1 base; junction bases outside the gene matches: 3. Looked up from germline, CDR1 is SGHRS and CDR2 is YFSETQ. The CDR3 DNA reads as TGCGCCAGCAGCTTGGAGGACAGGCCCCAAGAGACCCAGTACTTC. As protein: CASSLEDRPQETQYF.

This chain links TRBV6-1 with TRBJ1-2, with 8 bases aligning to TRBD1. Germline CDR1 reads MNHNS; CDR2 reads SASEGT. V lost 5 bases and J lost 3; bases outside the gene matches: 11. The CDR3 sequence is 16 residues long. The CDR3 DNA is TGTGCCAGCAGTAATACAGCCGGGACAGGCGACTATGGCTACACCTTC. Its translation: CASSNTAGTGDYGYTF.

This clonotype was seen only once. The rearrangement uses TRBV28 and TRBJ1-5, with a weak D call TRBD1 (5 bases). The CDR3 consists of 16 residues. Trimming took 2 bases from V and 7 from J, leaving 18 bases between them. CDR1 and CDR2 from the germline V gene are MDHEN and SYDVKM. CDR3 nucleotide sequence: TGTGCCAGCAGTTTAGGGGGGTTGGGGGTAAGGCAGCCCCAGCATTTT. Protein sequence: CASSLGGLGVRQPQHF.

The chain links TRBV12-3 or TRBV12-4 to TRBJ2-3; 9 nucleotides align to TRBD2. This CDR3 contains 18 residues. Losses at the gene ends were 5 bases for V and 4 bases for J; bases not matched to a gene: 16. CDR3 protein: CASSAVAGVNRGADTQYF. CDR3 nucleotides: TGTGCCAGCAGTGCTGTAGCGGGGGTAAACCGAGGCGCAGATACGCAGTATTTT.

The rearrangement links TRBV11-2 to TRBJ1-1, with D tentatively TRBD1 (5 bases). Germline CDR1 and CDR2: SGHAT and FQNNGV. The length of the CDR3 is 14 residues. V lost 5 bases to trimming and J lost 6 bases, with 16 bases between them. CDR3 coding DNA: TGTGCCAGCAGCAACCACGCAGGGATTCCTGAAGCTTTCTTT. It translates to CASSNHAGIPEAFF.

V usage is TRBV29-1 and J usage is TRBJ1-1; 8 bases are a match to TRBD1. The CDR3 extends over 12 amino acids. Germline CDR1 SQVTM, CDR2 ANQGSEA. The junction had 7 bases not matched to a gene; V was cut back by 4 bases and J by 9 bases. This chain's CDR3 is CSVARDRPQAFF. CDR3 in DNA: TGCAGCGTTGCTAGGGACAGGCCTCAAGCTTTCTTT.

In DNA, the CDR3 is TGTGCCAGCAGTCGGAACAGAGGAAAAGAGACCCAGTACTTC. Amino acid sequence: CASSRNRGKETQYF. The rearrangement joins TRBV2 to TRBJ2-5; D ambiguous. The CDR3 consists of 14 residues. The germline V gene has CDR1 SNHLY and CDR2 FYNNEI. Trimming pared 5 bases from V and 3 bases from J, leaving 13 bases between.

This clonotype was counted only a few times. The rearrangement links TRBV5-1 to TRBJ2-5; D not resolved. Per the germline V gene, CDR1 is SGHRS and CDR2 is YFSETQ. V lost 1 base to trimming and J lost 1 base, with 11 bases between them. The CDR3 runs to 15 residues. CDR3 sequence reads: CASSLWADIQETQYF. CDR3 DNA: TGCGCCAGCAGCTTGTGGGCAGACATCCAAGAGACCCAGTACTTC.

V gene TRBV12-3 or TRBV12-4 combines with J gene TRBJ2-7; the match to TRBD2 covers 10 bases. V shed 1 base and J 6 bases; nucleotides not matched to a gene: 6. The CDR3 totals 15 residues. The DNA of the CDR3 is TGTGCCAGCAGTTTAGAAGCGGGAGGGAGGGGCGAGCAGTACTTC. Encoded protein: CASSLEAGGRGEQYF.

The chain is built from TRBV5-1 and TRBJ2-3, with 10 nucleotides matching TRBD1. V was clipped by 0 bases and J by 5 bases; unmatched bases: 3. The CDR3 has 15 residues. The germline V gene has CDR1 SGHRS and CDR2 YFSETQ. CDR3 bases: TGCGCCAGCAGCTTGGAAGGGACAGGGGTAGATACGCAGTATTTT. This encodes CASSLEGTGVDTQYF. Supplemented by reference TRBV5-1 and TRBJ2-3, the full variable domain reads KAGVTQTPRYLIKTRGQQVTLSCSPISGHRSVSWYQQTPGQGLQFLFEYFSETQRNKGNFPGRFSGRQFSNSRSEMNVSTLELGDSALYLCASSLEGTGVDTQYFGPGTRLTVL.

The rearrangement links TRBV6-1 to TRBJ1-5; D is possibly TRBD1 (6 bases). Germline V gene sequence: CDR1 MNHNS, CDR2 SASEGT. V lost 5 bases, J lost 2 bases, and 16 bases lay in between. This CDR3 has 16 residues. CDR3 DNA: TGTGCCAGCAGTACCCCGGGGGGGCGCGGCAATCAGCCCCAGCATTTT. The encoded protein is CASSTPGGRGNQPQHF.

The chain couples TRBV18 to TRBJ2-5; unclear D gene. The length of the CDR3 is 14 residues. The germline V gene has CDR1 KGHSH and CDR2 LQKENI. Trimming pared 2 bases from V and 2 bases from J, leaving 9 bases between. CDR3 loop: CASSPGDKQETQYF. In DNA, the CDR3 is TGTGCCAGCTCACCAGGAGACAAACAAGAGACCCAGTACTTC.

This clonotype was counted only a few times. The chain has TRBV5-1 and TRBJ2-3, with D possibly called TRBD1 or TRBD2 (5 bases each). Per the germline V gene, CDR1 is SGHRS and CDR2 is YFSETQ. Trimming pared 0 bases from V and 6 bases from J, leaving 11 bases between. The CDR3 sequence is 14 residues long. In nucleotides, the CDR3 is TGCGCCAGCAGCTTGGGTAGGGGACGGGATACGCAGTATTTT. Its protein is CASSLGRGRDTQYF.

This clonotype was observed at least ten times. The chain carries TRBV11-1 and TRBJ1-5; D is uncertain. This CDR3 has 18 amino acids. Germline V gene sequence: CDR1 SGHAT, CDR2 FQDESV (reference sequence). V gave up 6 bases and J gave up 3 bases, with 24 bases separating them. The CDR3 nucleotides are TGTGCCAGCAGACCAGACCCAACCGAAGACGGACCCAATCAGCCCCAGCATTTT. As protein: CASRPDPTEDGPNQPQHF.

This clonotype has more than one count but fewer than ten. CDR3 amino acids: CASRTGGTRGYTF. The CDR3 DNA follows: TGTGCCAGCAGGACAGGGGGGACTAGGGGCTACACCTTC. The chain carries TRBV12-3 or TRBV12-4 and TRBJ1-2; 9 nucleotides line up with TRBD1. With 6 bases clipped from V and 8 bases from J, the junction kept 7 bases outside the gene matches. The CDR3 totals 13 residues.

This clonotype was counted between two and nine times. The chain employs TRBV5-4 and TRBJ2-5, with D hard to call. The CDR3 contains 15 residues. The V gene's germline CDR1 is SGHNT and CDR2 YYREEE (reference sequence). V lost 3 bases, J lost 2 bases, and 14 bases lay in between. CDR3 DNA sequence: TGTGCCAGCAGCTCCGCCCCCAGGTCTCAAGAGACCCAGTACTTC. Amino acid sequence: CASSSAPRSQETQYF.

This clonotype was detected a few times. This chain links TRBV29-1 with TRBJ2-5, with TRBD1 matching over 9 bases. V dropped 0 bases and J dropped 3; count of bases not matched to a gene: 11. CDR1 and CDR2 (germline): SQVTM, ANQGSEA. CDR3 length: 17 amino acids. CDR3: CSVEDPTGGVYEETQYF. The CDR3 DNA is TGCAGCGTTGAAGACCCAACAGGGGGCGTTTACGAAGAGACCCAGTACTTC.

This clonotype was recorded a few times. This chain joins TRBV6-2 or TRBV6-3 and TRBJ2-7, with unresolved D. V was cut by 2 bases and J by 0 bases, with 8 bases left in between. Looked up from germline, CDR1 is MNHEY and CDR2 is SVGEGT. CDR3 length: 14 residues. The CDR3, as DNA: TGTGCCAGCAGTTACATGGCGGACTCCTACGAGCAGTACTTC. It specifies CASSYMADSYEQYF.

The chain links TRBV7-2 to TRBJ2-3; D gene uncertain. CDR3 size: 17 residues. Germline V gene lookup returns CDR1 SGHTA and CDR2 FQGNSA. V was cut by 5 bases and J by 4 bases, with 22 bases left in between. The CDR3 region is CASSPALGAVQADTQYF. CDR3 bases: TGTGCCAGCAGCCCGGCTCTCGGTGCGGTTCAAGCAGATACGCAGTATTTT.

The chain employs TRBV20-1 and TRBJ2-7, with D possibly being TRBD1 or TRBD2 (5 bases each). The germline gives CDR1 DFQATT, CDR2 SNEGSKA (reference sequence). The V and J ends lost 3 bases and 2 bases respectively, with 8 bases between them. The CDR3 length is 12 residues. CDR3 amino acids: CSAREDTYEQYF. In DNA, the CDR3 is TGCAGTGCTAGGGAGGACACCTACGAGCAGTACTTC.

This clonotype was picked up a small number of times. V gene TRBV24-1 combines with J gene TRBJ2-3; D is undetermined. CDR1 is KGHDR and CDR2 is SFDVKD in the germline V gene. This CDR3 is 13 amino acids long. Trimming removed 3 bases from V and 3 bases from J, with 6 bases in between. CDR3 residues: CATSDPPTDTQYF. CDR3 in DNA: TGTGCCACCAGTGATCCTCCAACAGATACGCAGTATTTT.

This clonotype occurred many times. The V gene is TRBV6-5, the J gene TRBJ2-1, with 10 bases that match TRBD1. The CDR3 is 18 amino acids. V lost 0 bases and J lost 4; bases outside the gene matches: 9. From germline, CDR1 is MNHEY and CDR2 SVGAGI. In DNA form, the CDR3 reads TGTGCCAGCAGTTACTCGCCCCCCGGGACAGGGGTATACAATGAGCAGTTCTTC. It yields the protein CASSYSPPGTGVYNEQFF.

This chain connects TRBV7-2 to TRBJ2-3; 14 positions match TRBD2. The germline gives CDR1 SGHTA, CDR2 FQGNSA. The ends lost 7 bases at V and 2 bases at J; junction bases unmatched: 5. The CDR3 spans 16 residues. The CDR3 sequence: CASIRTSGRYTDTQYF. The CDR3 DNA reads as TGTGCCAGCATCCGGACTAGCGGGAGGTACACAGATACGCAGTATTTT.